The TCR beta chain described here comes from a study of human thymus T cells. TCRdb's copy holds only in-frame clones and misses some; the assay was immunoSEQ multiplex PCR. The sample consists of about 60,000 clones, approximately 95% of them appearing once. The receptor was isolated from a boy under two years old with a congenital heart defect but otherwise immunologically healthy. Sequencing was done on a sample of blood.

The CDR3 spells CASSPGRGTDTQYF. CDR3 nucleotides: TGTGCCAGCAGCCCCGGGCGGGGGACAGATACGCAGTATTTT. The rearrangement links TRBV7-9 to TRBJ2-3; 7 nucleotides match TRBD2. Germline values: CDR1 SEHNR, CDR2 FQNEAQ (reference sequence). V was clipped by 5 bases and J by 3 bases; unmatched bases: 5. This CDR3 comprises 14 residues.